A single sample gave rise to the 30 T cell receptor beta chains below, sequenced in a study of post-analysis software for immune sequencing data (dated by TCRdb to about 2015). The antigens of these receptors remain unknown. Libraries were made using PCR. These reads were obtained on an Illumina HiSeq 2500. To reduce PCR and sequencing biases, unique molecular identifiers were built into the TCR beta cDNA libraries. TCRdb reprocessing: public reads trimmed at Q25 with fastp, clones called with MiXCR, in-frame beta chains kept. Identical CDR3 protein sequences are pooled into one entry, listed with their most common genes and DNA. This sample is represented by about 820,000 distinct CDR3 sequences; 53% of them were singletons. Clones ranked in the top ten supply approximately 4.5% of the sample. Overall study results and their limits: Patients showed significantly higher frequencies than controls for a handful of TRBV segments, among them TRBV5-6, TRBV5-1 and TRBV20-1.

The sequencing sample was made of blood. The receptors originated from a girl aged 5-17 years with multiple sclerosis.

This chain links TRBV19 with TRBJ2-3, with 7 bases matching TRBD2. In germline, CDR1 is LNHDA, CDR2 SQIVND (reference sequence). The V and J ends lost 7 bases and 1 base, in that order; junction bases with no gene match: 5. This CDR3 has 14 amino acids. The CDR3 DNA sequence: TGTGCCAGTACCTGGGACTACGGCACAGATACGCAGTATTTT. This translates into CASTWDYGTDTQYF. Based on the CDR3 plus reference TRBV19 and TRBJ2-3, the full variable domain is DGGITQSPKYLFRKEGQNVTLSCEQNLNHDAMYWYRQDPGQGLRLIYYSQIVNDFQKGDIAEGYSVSREKKESFPLTVTSAQKNPTAFYLCASTWDYGTDTQYFGPGTRLTVL.

The genes are TRBV6-2 or TRBV6-3 and TRBJ2-3, with 16 nucleotides matching TRBD2. The length of the CDR3 is 19 residues. After removal of 5 bases from V and 0 bases from J, the junction contained 8 bases not matched to a gene. Germline-derived CDR1 and CDR2 are MNHEY and SVGEGT. CDR3 sequence (DNA): TGTGCCAGCAGTGGGCCGGGACTAGCGGGAGGGCCCAGCACAGATACGCAGTATTTT. It codes for CASSGPGLAGGPSTDTQYF.

The V and J genes are TRBV20-1 and TRBJ2-4; possibly TRBD1 for D (6 bases). The J call is doubtful: the DNA matches TRBJ2-7 better. CDR1 and CDR2 from the germline V gene are DFQATT and SNEGSKA (reference sequence). The CDR3 length is 15 residues. CDR3 DNA: TGCAGTGCTCCAAGCTTGAGGGGGTCCTCCTACGAGCAGTACTTC. It specifies CSAPSLRGSSYEQYF.

As regards this clonotype: A much larger clone sits a single nucleotide away, making a read error possible. The V call is TRBV29-1, the J call TRBJ2-1; D is possibly TRBD2 (7 bases). V lost 3 bases, J lost 0 bases, and 21 bases lay in between. Germline CDR1 is SQVTM and CDR2 is ANQGSEA. The CDR3 sequence is 18 residues long. CDR3 in DNA: TGCAGCGTTGACCTGGGGGGGGCAGGGGTTCACTCCTACAATGAGCAGTTCTTC. It is translated as CSVDLGGAGVHSYNEQFF.

The V and J genes are TRBV29-1 and TRBJ1-2; 9 bases are shared with TRBD1. Germline V gene sequence: CDR1 SQVTM, CDR2 ANQGSEA. The CDR3 spans 16 residues. V lost 7 bases and J lost 4; bases outside the gene matches: 16. Here the CDR3 reads CSASVGTGRLLYGYTF. The CDR3 coding sequence is TGCAGCGCCTCCGTAGGGACAGGGCGCCTCCTCTATGGCTACACCTTC.

V is TRBV4-1 and J is TRBJ1-2, with D maybe TRBD1 (5 bases). The CDR3 sequence is 16 residues long. Trimming pared 2 bases from V and 7 bases from J, leaving 20 bases between. Germline CDR1 MGHRA, CDR2 YSYEKL. CDR3 DNA sequence: TGCGCCAGCAGCCAACATAATACCGGGGCCAAGGGTGGCTACACCTTC. It yields the protein CASSQHNTGAKGGYTF.

J is TRBJ2-7 and V is TRBV9, with TRBD1 as a possible D gene (6 bases). The J call may be incorrect, as the DNA end agrees better with TRBJ2-5. The CDR3 sequence is 14 residues long. Looked up from germline, CDR1 is SGDLS and CDR2 is YYNGEE. CDR3 sequence reads: CASSAGTLLTTQYF. The CDR3, as DNA: TGTGCCAGCAGCGCAGGGACACTTTTGACGACCCAGTACTTC.

Note on this clonotype: Germline and junction disagree at one end, which may indicate a read error. V usage is TRBV5-1 and J usage is TRBJ2-7, with D tentatively TRBD1 (6 bases). Germline assignment: CDR1 SGHRS and CDR2 YFSETQ. The CDR3 totals 15 residues. As DNA, the CDR3 is TGCGCCAACAGCCCTCAAGGACCGGGACACCACGAGCAGTACTTC. Encoded protein: CANSPQGPGHHEQYF.

CDR3 sequence reads: CSVAPQGQSTDTQYF. In DNA form, the CDR3 reads TGCAGCGTTGCCCCCCAGGGGCAAAGTACAGATACGCAGTATTTT. The chain carries TRBV29-1 and TRBJ2-3, with D perhaps TRBD1 (6 bases). CDR1 is SQVTM, CDR2 ANQGSEA, per germline. The ends were cut back, 4 bases at V and 3 bases at J, with 17 bases in the middle. CDR3 size: 15 residues.

This sequence joins TRBV27 and TRBJ1-1; the D gene is possibly TRBD1 (6 bases). There are 16 residues in the CDR3. Germline V gene sequence: CDR1 MNHEY, CDR2 SMNVEV (reference sequence). Trimming removed 5 bases at V and 2 bases at J, with 18 bases between. The CDR3 bases are TGTGCCAGCAGTCATAGGGGGGTTCTACCTAACACTGAAGCTTTCTTT. This sequence encodes CASSHRGVLPNTEAFF.

This chain links TRBV5-1 with TRBJ2-5; 7 bases are a match to TRBD1. The J call could be wrong; TRBJ2-7 is a better fit for the DNA end. The length of the CDR3 is 16 residues. The V gene's germline CDR1 is SGHRS and CDR2 YFSETQ. The CDR3 coding sequence is TGCGCCAGCAGCTTGGCCCCGGGACAGAGTTCCCCCGAGCAGTACTTC. Translating gives CASSLAPGQSSPEQYF.

The chain uses TRBV25-1 and TRBJ2-7; a weak D match, TRBD1 (5 bases). Germline loops: CDR1 MGHDK, CDR2 SYGVNS. The CDR3 runs to 15 residues. V lost 3 bases and J lost 4, with 16 bases in between. CDR3 DNA sequence: TGTGCCAGCAGTGACCAGGGCGGCAGGACATACGAGCAGTACTTC. This encodes CASSDQGGRTYEQYF.

This clonotype has only a few counts. The rearrangement joins TRBV3-1 to TRBJ2-5; no reliable D call. Germline-derived CDR1 and CDR2 are LGHDT and YNNKEL (reference sequence). The CDR3 consists of 12 residues. V dropped 5 bases and J dropped 7 bases, with 11 bases sitting between them. DNA for the CDR3: TGTGCCAGCAGCTCCCAGCTGGGGACCCAGTACTTC. It is translated as CASSSQLGTQYF.

The rearrangement joins TRBV28 to TRBJ2-7, with D possibly matching TRBD2 (5 bases). Trimming removed 5 bases at V and 6 bases at J, with 11 bases between. Germline lookup yields CDR1 MDHEN and CDR2 SYDVKM. The length of the CDR3 is 12 residues. This CDR3 is CASSMDWIEQYF. CDR3 DNA: TGTGCCAGCAGTATGGACTGGATCGAGCAGTACTTC.

Comment on this clonotype: No conserved phenylalanine or tryptophan ends this CDR3, so it is likely a read error. This chain uses TRBV6-5 with TRBJ2-5; D perhaps matches TRBD2 (6 bases). Trimming stripped 1 base from V and 0 bases from J, with 15 bases between. The CDR3 consists of 17 residues. Germline CDR1 reads MNHEY; CDR2 reads SVGAGI. The CDR3 coding sequence is TGTGCCAGCAGTTACTTGATGGGGAGGAGCAACCAAGAGACCCAGTACCTC. This codes for CASSYLMGRSNQETQYL.

This chain links TRBV29-1 with TRBJ2-1; 9 bases fit TRBD1. The trim removed 4 bases at V and 10 bases at J, leaving 20 bases unmatched. Germline V gives CDR1 SQVTM, CDR2 ANQGSEA. This CDR3 comprises 17 residues. CDR3 region: CSVGGQGFSGGPPEQFF. CDR3 coding DNA: TGCAGCGTTGGGGGACAGGGTTTTTCGGGCGGTCCGCCGGAGCAGTTCTTC.

V and J are TRBV20-1 and TRBJ2-1, with D perhaps TRBD2 (5 bases). Deletions cut 1 base from V and 1 base from J, with 20 bases between. The germline V gene encodes CDR1 DFQATT and CDR2 SNEGSKA (reference sequence). This CDR3 is 18 amino acids long. Written as DNA, the CDR3 is TGCAGTGCTAGAGTGTTGGTATCCTTGGACTCGTCCTACAATGAGCAGTTCTTC. This codes for CSARVLVSLDSSYNEQFF.

Concerning this clonotype: Its ends do not fully match the called genes, so a read error is possible. The chain couples TRBV15 to TRBJ2-7; 11 positions agree with TRBD2. Germline V gene data show CDR1 as LNHNV and CDR2 as YYDKDF (reference sequence). The CDR3 extends over 15 amino acids. The CDR3 DNA is TGTGCCACCAGCGGAGAACTAGCGGGAGAGTACGAGCAGTACTTC. As protein: CATSGELAGEYEQYF.

This clonotype showed up just a few times. The chain uses TRBV29-1 and TRBJ2-1; 11 nucleotides match TRBD2. Germline V gives CDR1 SQVTM, CDR2 ANQGSEA. The CDR3 is made up of 20 amino acids. V lost 0 bases and J lost 2; bases outside the gene matches: 15. The CDR3 region is CSVEDLGLAGGRAAYNEQFF. The CDR3 region has the DNA TGCAGCGTTGAAGACCTCGGGCTAGCGGGAGGACGGGCGGCCTACAATGAGCAGTTCTTC.

CDR3 DNA: TGCAGTGCTAAGCCCGACTACTATGGCTACACCTTC. This translates into CSAKPDYYGYTF. V usage is TRBV20-1 and J usage is TRBJ1-2; D gene unclear. Germline V gives CDR1 DFQATT, CDR2 SNEGSKA (reference sequence). Trimming stripped 4 bases from V and 3 bases from J, with 9 bases between. The CDR3 is 12 amino acids.

This rearrangement joins TRBV4-2 to TRBJ2-3; 9 bases match TRBD2. In germline, CDR1 is LGHNA, CDR2 YNFKEQ. There are 18 residues in the CDR3. Unmatched junction bases numbered 15, after V lost 3 bases and J lost 5 bases. The CDR3 loop reads CASSQGSGGVAGEDTQYF. The CDR3 nucleotides read TGTGCCAGCAGCCAGGGCTCCGGAGGGGTAGCGGGAGAAGATACGCAGTATTTT.

This clonotype came up once. This chain connects TRBV6-5 to TRBJ1-1; 10 bases fit TRBD1. The germline V gene encodes CDR1 MNHEY and CDR2 SVGAGI. Losses at the gene ends were 4 bases for V and 1 base for J; bases not matched to a gene: 6. This CDR3 has 16 residues. CDR3 sequence: CASSSGQGGWNTEAFF. The CDR3 region has the DNA TGTGCCAGCAGTTCCGGACAGGGGGGCTGGAACACTGAAGCTTTCTTT.

The chain carries TRBV5-1 and TRBJ1-5; tentatively, D is TRBD1 (5 bases). Germline CDR1 and CDR2: SGHRS and YFSETQ. Trimming shortened V by 4 bases and J by 7 bases, and 18 bases separated the two germline ends. CDR3 length: 15 residues. CDR3 DNA sequence: TGCGCCAGCAGCCGGACGGGGGACTTAGGGCAGCCCCAGCATTTT. This translates into CASSRTGDLGQPQHF.

This chain connects TRBV4-1 to TRBJ2-7; 11 bases are shared with TRBD2. Germline V gives CDR1 MGHRA, CDR2 YSYEKL. The trim removed 3 bases at V and 7 bases at J, leaving 8 bases unmatched. The CDR3 length is 15 residues. The chain's CDR3 is CASSHGIAGGPEQYF. The CDR3 region has the DNA TGCGCCAGCAGCCACGGGATAGCGGGAGGGCCTGAGCAGTACTTC.

J is TRBJ2-1 and V is TRBV5-1; D ambiguous. CDR3 length equals 12 residues. The V end lost 2 bases, the J end lost 10 bases, and 10 bases lay between the germline ends. From germline, CDR1 is SGHRS and CDR2 YFSETQ. CDR3: CASSLSEREQFF. Written as DNA, the CDR3 is TGCGCCAGCAGCTTATCGGAGAGAGAGCAGTTCTTC.

The chain carries TRBV7-3 and TRBJ2-7, with 8 bases lining up with TRBD2. J was trimmed by 4 bases and V by 2 bases; bases with no gene match: 7. CDR1 is SGHTA and CDR2 is FQGTGA in the germline V gene. CDR3 length: 15 amino acids. The CDR3 nucleotides are TGTGCCAGCAGCTTACTAGCGGGCATCAAGTACGAGCAGTACTTC. This translates into CASSLLAGIKYEQYF.

V and J are TRBV5-1 and TRBJ1-5; D unresolved. Trimming stripped 0 bases from V and 2 bases from J, with 9 bases between. In germline, CDR1 is SGHRS, CDR2 YFSETQ. CDR3 size: 15 residues. The CDR3 loop reads CASSLVEGGNQPQHF. The CDR3 coding sequence is TGCGCCAGCAGCTTGGTAGAGGGCGGCAATCAGCCCCAGCATTTT.

The V and J genes are TRBV21-1 and TRBJ1-2; TRBD1, the table's D call, was not compared with the DNA. TRBV21-1 is described as a pseudogene. This CDR3 is built from 14 residues. This CDR3 reads CASSKGGTDYGYTF. CDR3 DNA sequence: TGTGCCAGCAGCAAAGGCGGGACAGATTATGGCTACACCTTC.

The V gene is TRBV6-1, the J gene TRBJ2-5; D tentatively fits TRBD1 or TRBD2 (5 bases each). The J call may be in error: the DNA end matches TRBJ2-7 better. From germline, CDR1 is MNHNS and CDR2 SASEGT. There are 19 residues in the CDR3. The CDR3 region is CASSRDRARAGYSSYEQYF. The DNA for the CDR3 is TGTGCCAGCAGTCGAGACAGAGCCCGGGCGGGCTACTCCTCCTACGAGCAGTACTTC.

This clonotype was seen a handful of times. The chain links TRBV20-1 to TRBJ2-7; 8 bases are a match to TRBD2. Germline CDR1 and CDR2: DFQATT and SNEGSKA (reference sequence). Trimming cost V 2 bases and J 9 bases; bases outside gene matches: 6. CDR3 length: 12 residues. The CDR3 region is CSARTGLAVQYF. The CDR3 DNA reads as TGCAGTGCTAGAACCGGACTAGCCGTGCAGTACTTC.